Listed below are T cell receptor beta chains from one sample, sequenced in a study of cytomegalovirus exposure and HLA in healthy donors. Using immunoSEQ multiplex PCR, the repertoire was profiled, and TCRdb retains in-frame clones only, with some absent. The sample has about 120,000 clones; approximately 72% are singletons. Sequenced input: PBMCs. These receptors all come from a man aged 55 to 70 in good health and CMV-seropositive. CDR3s include the opening cysteine and the closing phenylalanine or tryptophan. A D gene is named only where the DNA matches it firmly. Clone sizes are given selectively: once, few, many, or a class where the clone is expanded.

V	J	D	size	CDR3	DNA
TRBV5-1	TRBJ1-1	.	.	CASSSQPMNTEAFF	TGCGCCAGCAGCTCACAGCCCATGAACACTGAAGCTTTCTTT
TRBV29-1	TRBJ1-1	TRBD1	.	CSVGGIPGQLNTEAFF	TGCAGCGTTGGGGGGATTCCGGGACAGCTGAACACTGAAGCTTTCTTT
TRBV28	TRBJ2-7	.	.	CASRTPTRSSFNF	TGTGCCAGCAGAACTCCCACCCGTTCCTCTTTCAACTTC
TRBV10-3	TRBJ1-1	.	few	CAISSSAGAENTEAFF	TGTGCCATCAGTTCCAGCGCAGGGGCGGAGAACACTGAAGCTTTCTTT
TRBV12-5	TRBJ1-4	.	.	CASGLVLAGSGEKLFF	TGTGCTAGTGGTTTGGTACTCGCAGGGTCGGGTGAAAAACTGTTTTTT
TRBV30	TRBJ2-3	TRBD1	once	CAWSAGTGATDTQYF	TGTGCCTGGTCGGCCGGGACAGGGGCCACAGATACGCAGTATTTT
TRBV6-5	TRBJ1-1	TRBD1	.	CASRGQGAGDTEAFF	TGTGCCAGCAGGGGGCAGGGGGCCGGGGACACTGAAGCTTTCTTT
TRBV7-3	TRBJ2-2	.	.	CASSLYRYTGELFF	TGTGCCAGCAGCTTATACAGATACACCGGGGAGCTGTTTTTT
TRBV2	TRBJ1-5	TRBD1	few	CASVGQGVHQPQHF	TGTGCCAGCGTGGGACAGGGAGTACATCAGCCCCAGCATTTT
TRBV28	TRBJ1-2	TRBD1	.	CASSAIQGAGGYTF	TGTGCCAGCAGCGCAATACAGGGGGCTGGGGGCTACACCTTC
TRBV7-2	TRBJ1-6	TRBD1	once	CASSRGQGSPLHF	TGTGCCAGCAGCCGTGGACAGGGATCACCCCTCCACTTT
TRBV10-1	TRBJ2-7	TRBD1	.	CASQPFRDSSYEQYF	TGCGCCAGCCAACCCTTTAGGGACAGCTCCTACGAGCAGTACTTC
TRBV5-1	TRBJ2-2	.	.	CASSLAGVIGAGELFF	TGCGCCAGCAGCTTGGCCGGGGTCATAGGCGCCGGGGAGCTGTTTTTT
TRBV27	TRBJ2-7	TRBD2	.	CASRLKLSGAHYEQYF	TGTGCCAGCAGACTAAAACTTAGCGGGGCCCACTACGAGCAGTACTTC
TRBV7-9	TRBJ1-3	.	.	CASKKQAGSGNTIYF	TGTGCCAGCAAGAAACAGGCAGGCTCTGGAAACACCATATATTTT